This passage covers 14 T cell receptor beta chains from one sample sequenced in a study of metastatic and nonmetastatic thyroid tumors. Ahead of thyroid surgery, no patient had received treatment of any kind. TCRdb re-called clones from the PCR reads using MiXCR. The sample has 30,000 to 40,000 clones; approximately 20% are singletons. The sequencing sample was made of blood. The receptors here all came from a female donor with papillary thyroid cancer or a benign thyroid nodule (not recorded which). Some clones in this sample may be carry-over from other donors' samples.

V gene TRBV5-1 combines with J gene TRBJ2-1; 8 nucleotides align to TRBD1. Trimming took 4 bases from V and 5 from J; bases not matched to a gene: 5. Germline V gene data show CDR1 as SGHRS and CDR2 as YFSETQ. The CDR3 has 14 amino acids. CDR3 protein: CASSPGGHDNEQFF. Written as DNA, the CDR3 is TGCGCCAGCAGCCCAGGGGGCCACGACAATGAGCAGTTCTTC.

There are many counts of this clone. V usage is TRBV9 and J usage is TRBJ2-3, with TRBD2 matching 12 bases. With 1 base clipped from V and 4 bases from J, the junction kept 4 bases outside the gene matches. The CDR3 loop spans 16 amino acids. CDR1 SGDLS and CDR2 YYNGEE come from the germline V gene. CDR3 sequence reads: CASSVPSGGAPDTQYF. The CDR3 region has the DNA TGTGCCAGCAGCGTACCTAGCGGGGGGGCCCCAGATACGCAGTATTTT.

The rearrangement links TRBV5-1 to TRBJ2-5; 9 bases match TRBD1. After removal of 0 bases from V and 5 bases from J, the junction contained 5 bases not matched to a gene. Germline-derived CDR1 and CDR2 are SGHRS and YFSETQ. The CDR3 is 15 amino acids. As DNA, the CDR3 is TGCGCCAGCAGCTTGGACAGGGGGCTAGGGGAGACCCAGTACTTC. This translates into CASSLDRGLGETQYF.

This clone was detected many times. The rearrangement uses TRBV6-1 and TRBJ2-7; no clear D. V was clipped by 7 bases and J by 3 bases, with 7 bases between them. The CDR3 is made up of 11 amino acids. CDR1 is MNHNS and CDR2 is SASEGT in the germline V gene. CDR3 DNA: TGTGCCAGCAAACAGAGCTACGAGCAGTACTTC. Translating gives CASKQSYEQYF.

The sample holds many counts of this clone. The rearrangement joins TRBV6-1 to TRBJ1-2; the match to TRBD1 covers 7 bases. The CDR3 loop spans 15 amino acids. Germline V gives CDR1 MNHNS, CDR2 SASEGT. J was trimmed by 2 bases and V by 7 bases; bases with no gene match: 10. CDR3 amino acids: CASIGGVFENYGYTF. Here the CDR3 DNA reads TGTGCCAGCATAGGGGGCGTTTTTGAGAACTATGGCTACACCTTC.

This clone has a count of ten or more. The J gene is TRBJ1-4, the V gene TRBV5-1; D unresolved. CDR3 length equals 15 residues. With 0 bases removed from V and 6 bases from J, the gap between germline ends came to 12 bases. Germline V gene data show CDR1 as SGHRS and CDR2 as YFSETQ. The CDR3 region has the DNA TGCGCCAGCAGCTTGGCTGGTGAGAGGCATGAAAAACTGTTTTTT. As protein: CASSLAGERHEKLFF.

This clone is medium-sized by share. The chain joins TRBV6-1 to TRBJ2-7; 7 bases are a match to TRBD1. Germline V CDR1 and CDR2: MNHNS, SASEGT. J was trimmed by 2 bases and V by 5 bases; bases with no gene match: 12. There are 16 residues in the CDR3. The CDR3 DNA reads TGTGCCAGCAGTCCCGGGACAGTTTCGCTCGCCTACGAGCAGTACTTC. It codes for CASSPGTVSLAYEQYF.

This clone appeared many times. This sequence joins TRBV9 and TRBJ1-3; D is possibly TRBD1 (6 bases). The V and J ends lost 3 bases and 5 bases respectively, with 12 bases between them. The germline V gene has CDR1 SGDLS and CDR2 YYNGEE. The CDR3 totals 14 residues. The CDR3 reads CASSGEQGRNTIYF. In DNA, the CDR3 is TGTGCCAGCAGCGGGGAACAGGGCAGAAACACCATATATTTT. Full variable domain (remainder filled in from reference TRBV9 and TRBJ1-3): DSGVTQTPKHLITATGQRVTLRCSPRSGDLSVYWYQQSLDQGLQFLIQYYNGEERAKGNILERFSAQQFPDLHSELNLSSLELGDSALYFCASSGEQGRNTIYFGEGSWLTVV.

The sample holds a few counts of this clone. A much bigger clone sits one base away, suggesting this may be a read error. The CDR3 DNA sequence: TGTGCCAGCAACCAGTTGGCAGTTCTATCAGGATCTGGAAACACCATATATTTT. Its protein product is CASNQLAVLSGSGNTIYF. The chain combines TRBV3-1 with TRBJ1-3; D remains ambiguous. Germline V gene sequence: CDR1 LGHDT, CDR2 YNNKEL (reference sequence). Trimming took off 7 bases at V and 1 base at J, with 23 bases between the two ends. The CDR3 consists of 18 residues.

This clone showed up many times. The chain recombines TRBV20-1 with TRBJ2-3; 10 bases line up with TRBD2. The ends lost 1 base at V and 4 bases at J; junction bases unmatched: 11. Per the germline V gene, CDR1 is DFQATT and CDR2 is SNEGSKA (reference sequence). The CDR3 has 17 residues. CDR3 amino acids: CSARGERGGLVADTQYF. In nucleotides, the CDR3 is TGCAGTGCTAGAGGAGAGCGGGGGGGCCTCGTTGCAGATACGCAGTATTTT.

This sequence joins TRBV6-1 and TRBJ2-1; 12 bases agree with TRBD2. The CDR3 has 17 residues. In germline, CDR1 is MNHNS, CDR2 SASEGT. After removal of 4 bases from V and 6 bases from J, the junction contained 10 bases not matched to a gene. As DNA, the CDR3 is TGTGCCAGCAGTGGTGGGGCTAGCGGGAGGGCGGGCAATGAGCAGTTCTTC. Protein product: CASSGGASGRAGNEQFF.

This clone appeared a few times. The J gene is TRBJ2-7, the V gene TRBV28; 8 positions agree with TRBD2. Germline lookup yields CDR1 MDHEN and CDR2 SYDVKM. The junction had 7 bases not matched to a gene; V was cut back by 4 bases and J by 2 bases. The CDR3 is made up of 15 amino acids. In nucleotides, the CDR3 is TGTGCCAGCAGTTCCTCGGGGGGGGTTACCTACGAGCAGTACTTC. Translation gives CASSSSGGVTYEQYF.

The chain links TRBV20-1 to TRBJ2-3; the match to TRBD2 covers 10 bases. CDR1 and CDR2 (germline): DFQATT, SNEGSKA (reference sequence). After removal of 1 base from V and 2 bases from J, the junction contained 9 bases not matched to a gene. CDR3 length: 17 residues. In DNA, the CDR3 is TGCAGTGCTAGAGGCCTACACGGGACTAGCGCCACAGATACGCAGTATTTT. Protein: CSARGLHGTSATDTQYF.

This chain links TRBV6-4 with TRBJ2-3; 7 nucleotides align to TRBD1. CDR1 is MRHNA and CDR2 is SNTAGT in the germline V gene. The CDR3 consists of 15 residues. Trimming at V came to 3 bases and at J to 1 base, leaving 4 bases not matched to a gene. The CDR3 region is CASSESGQGTDTQYF. In DNA form, the CDR3 reads TGTGCCAGCAGTGAATCCGGACAGGGCACAGATACGCAGTATTTT.